This paragraph reports one T cell receptor (beta chain). In the authors' methods: Reference gene primer amplification gave estimated nucleated cell counts. The assay was immunoSEQ multiplex PCR, and TCRdb's table has in-frame clones only and misses some. The V and J calls and clone size come from that table; D and trimming were worked out from the DNA. The table records 100,000 to 150,000 clones, over 60% of them present only once. Trimming cost V 5 bases and J 2 bases, with 9 bases left between them. The length of the CDR3 is 13 residues. Germline V gene sequence: CDR1 SGHTA, CDR2 FQGNSA. This entry comes from a study of blood T cell repertoires in COVID-19. Study background: Sites across the United States, Italy and Spain contributed samples from acute and convalescent COVID-19. PBMCs, B-cell-depleted T cells, or T cells were the source of the cDNA or gDNA that made up the material.

This TCR came from a woman in her 70s with acute or convalescent COVID-19. Material for sequencing was peripheral blood. The chain employs TRBV7-2 and TRBJ1-2, with D tentatively TRBD1 (5 bases). The chain's CDR3 is CASSPRQNYGYTF. The CDR3 DNA reads TGTGCCAGCAGCCCGCGACAGAACTATGGCTACACCTTC.